The next 14 T cell receptor beta chains were all read from a single sample in a study of regulatory T cells in long-lasting Graves disease. Regarding time point: newly diagnosed GD, antithyroid drugs for less than 3 months. PBMC RNA served as the TCR library source. Researchers made TCR beta libraries by using iRepertoire HTBI primers and running Arm-PCR on CDR3 regions. TCRdb re-derived calls from the multiplex PCR reads in MiXCR, one entry per CDR3 protein. The sample records 350,000 to 500,000 distinct CDR3 sequences, 15% to 20% being singletons. This same sample was also taken into another study, of T cells in Graves' hyperthyroidism and ophthalmopathy.

Sequences were derived from peripheral blood mononuclear cells (PBMCs), sampled at new diagnosis, from a patient treated with antithyroid drugs. The receptors come from a woman in her 30s with Graves disease.

Notes on this clonotype: A far bigger clonotype differs at one base, so this is likely a read error. The chain couples TRBV28 to TRBJ2-1; the match to TRBD1 covers 7 bases. The CDR3 is 15 amino acids. Germline-derived CDR1 and CDR2 are MDHEN and SYDVKM. J gave up 10 bases and V 3 bases, and 12 bases lay outside the gene matches. Here the CDR3 reads CASSFQSTGSYEQFF. The CDR3 DNA reads as TGTGCCAGCAGTTTCCAATCGACAGGGAGCTACGAGCAGTTCTTC.

This clonotype occurred many times. The rearrangement joins TRBV7-9 to TRBJ2-1, with 9 positions matching TRBD2. V gave up 5 bases and J gave up 9 bases; unmatched junction bases: 8. Germline V lookup: CDR1 SEHNR, CDR2 FQNEAQ (reference sequence). This CDR3 has 14 amino acids. The CDR3 DNA sequence: TGTGCCAGCAGCCCACCTAGCGGGACGGGTGAGCAGTTCTTC. Translating it yields CASSPPSGTGEQFF.

This clonotype was detected many times. V usage is TRBV20-1 and J usage is TRBJ2-1; TRBD2 matches at 12 bases. There are 17 residues in the CDR3. Germline trimming cut 5 bases from V and 1 base from J; bases unmatched to any gene: 9. Germline-derived CDR1 and CDR2 are DFQATT and SNEGSKA (reference sequence). The CDR3 loop reads CSADVPLAGGSYNEQFF. Written as DNA, the CDR3 is TGCAGTGCTGACGTCCCCCTAGCGGGAGGGTCCTACAATGAGCAGTTCTTC.

This clonotype has more than one count but fewer than ten. A read error is possible here, since a much larger clone lies one base away. CDR3 nucleotide sequence: TGTGCCACCAGTGATTTGGCCCAACAGGAGGGAGAGACCCAGTACTTC. Its protein is CATSDLAQQEGETQYF. The chain couples TRBV24-1 to TRBJ2-5; D possibly corresponds to TRBD2 (6 bases). The V end was cut by 0 bases, the J end by 4 bases, with 14 bases between. Per the germline V gene, CDR1 is KGHDR and CDR2 is SFDVKD. The CDR3 totals 16 residues.

This clonotype was observed many times. V usage is TRBV12-3 or TRBV12-4 and J usage is TRBJ2-3; possibly TRBD2 for D (6 bases). There are 14 residues in the CDR3. V lost 1 base and J lost 6, with 11 bases in between. The CDR3 loop is CASSLDLARDTQYF. The DNA for the CDR3 is TGTGCCAGCAGTTTAGATCTAGCGCGGGATACGCAGTATTTT.

This clonotype was recorded many times. V and J are TRBV5-1 and TRBJ2-2; tentative D call: TRBD2 (7 bases). Trimming took 1 base from V and 4 from J, leaving 14 bases between them. The CDR3 is 16 residues long. CDR1 SGHRS and CDR2 YFSETQ come from the germline V gene. The CDR3 DNA follows: TGCGCCAGCAGCTTGCGGGGGGCGCAGACCACCGGGGAGCTGTTTTTT. This translates into CASSLRGAQTTGELFF.

At least ten counts were recorded for this clonotype. This sequence joins TRBV6-9 and TRBJ2-3, with TRBD1 matching 8 bases. J lost 3 bases, V lost 2 bases, and 13 bases had no gene match. This CDR3 has 18 amino acids. Germline V gene sequence: CDR1 MNHGY, CDR2 SVAAGI. Here the CDR3 DNA reads TGTGCCAGCAGTTATCTCGCTTACAGGGGGTCTGAGACAGATACGCAGTATTTT. This gives the protein CASSYLAYRGSETDTQYF.

This clonotype was seen at least ten times. This sequence joins TRBV6-2 or TRBV6-3 and TRBJ2-3; possible D gene TRBD1, 5 bases. This CDR3 comprises 14 residues. In germline, CDR1 is MNHEY, CDR2 SVGEGT. V lost 7 bases to trimming and J lost 2 bases, with 13 bases between them. CDR3 amino acids: CASKTGQVTDTQYF. In DNA, the CDR3 is TGTGCCAGCAAAACAGGACAAGTCACAGATACGCAGTATTTT.

This clonotype was detected many times. The V and J genes are TRBV5-1 and TRBJ1-5; TRBD1 is a possible D gene (5 bases). Trimming removed 1 base at V and 4 bases at J, with 15 bases between. The CDR3 has 16 amino acids. Germline assignment: CDR1 SGHRS and CDR2 YFSETQ. CDR3: CASSLSGVGGNQPQHF. The CDR3, as DNA: TGCGCCAGCAGCTTGTCGGGAGTGGGGGGTAATCAGCCCCAGCATTTT.

The sample holds many counts of this clonotype. The chain links TRBV20-1 to TRBJ1-3; D is uncertain. This CDR3 has 13 amino acids. Germline CDR1 DFQATT, CDR2 SNEGSKA (reference sequence). Trimming took off 6 bases at V and 10 bases at J, with 19 bases between the two ends. The CDR3 is CSARFPGGGTIYF. CDR3 sequence (DNA): TGCAGTGCAAGATTTCCGGGCGGAGGGACCATATATTTT.

The genes are TRBV5-1 and TRBJ2-5; D might be TRBD2 (5 bases). Trimming left V 0 bases short and J 0 bases short, with 15 bases between. This CDR3 comprises 17 residues. CDR1 and CDR2 (germline): SGHRS, YFSETQ. Here the CDR3 DNA reads TGCGCCAGCAGCTTGGCCTTGGCTAACGGGAACCAAGAGACCCAGTACTTC. Translating gives CASSLALANGNQETQYF. Based on the CDR3 plus reference TRBV5-1 and TRBJ2-5, the full variable domain is KAGVTQTPRYLIKTRGQQVTLSCSPISGHRSVSWYQQTPGQGLQFLFEYFSETQRNKGNFPGRFSGRQFSNSRSEMNVSTLELGDSALYLCASSLALANGNQETQYFGPGTRLLVL.

This clonotype has a count of ten or more. This rearrangement joins TRBV27 to TRBJ1-4, with D unresolved. The germline V and J ends were trimmed by 0 bases and 7 bases, with 18 bases remaining between them. This CDR3 spans 17 amino acids. Germline V gene lookup returns CDR1 MNHEY and CDR2 SMNVEV (reference sequence). CDR3 protein: CASSLSSLGPVAEKLFF. CDR3 DNA: TGTGCCAGCAGTTTATCCTCCCTTGGTCCAGTCGCTGAAAAACTGTTTTTT.

This chain joins TRBV5-4 and TRBJ2-1; D might be TRBD2 (6 bases). Germline CDR1 is SGHNT and CDR2 is YYREEE (reference sequence). Trimming stripped 8 bases from V and 2 bases from J, with 14 bases between. CDR3 length equals 14 residues. The CDR3 DNA reads as TGTGCCAGACCGGGACTCGAGACCTACAATGAGCAGTTCTTC. Protein product: CARPGLETYNEQFF. The variable domain in full, with the rest retrieved from reference TRBV5-4 and TRBJ2-1, is ETGVTQSPTHLIKTRGQQVTLRCSSQSGHNTVSWYQQALGQGPQFIFQYYREEENGRGNFPPRFSGLQFPNYSSELNVNALELDDSALYLCARPGLETYNEQFFGPGTRLTVL.

This clonotype was counted ten times or more. The chain joins TRBV3-1 to TRBJ1-5; D unclear. This CDR3 comprises 13 residues. In germline, CDR1 is LGHDT, CDR2 YNNKEL (reference sequence). The V end was cut by 4 bases, the J end by 7 bases, with 11 bases between. The CDR3 is CASSPLREQPQHF. CDR3 nucleotides: TGTGCCAGCAGCCCGCTAAGGGAACAGCCCCAGCATTTT.